This T cell receptor beta chain was profiled in a study of cytomegalovirus exposure and HLA in healthy donors. The wider study: An analysis done earlier identified 100 million to 140 million unique TCR beta sequences from 200 million or so T cells. Inside one of the first data releases sat around 85 million unique TCRs taken from HLA-typed donors.

Germline CDR1 is SGHNT and CDR2 is YYREEE (reference sequence). Losses at the gene ends were 3 bases for V and 3 bases for J; bases not matched to a gene: 2. The CDR3 covers 15 residues. Each donor's status was that of a healthy bone marrow donor. The PCR ran on 60 Vbeta and 13 Jbeta primers. The repertoire was sequenced with immunoSEQ multiplex PCR; TCRdb's copy has only in-frame clones and lacks some. The repertoire consists of under 200,000 clones, with roughly 80% occurring once and the leading ten covering more than 0.35%. The sample taken for sequencing was PBMCs. This chain uses TRBV5-4 with TRBJ2-7, with TRBD2 identical over 14 bases. The source is a boy aged 2 to 9 in good health and CMV-seronegative. The CDR3 protein is CASSWTSGRIYEQYF. CDR3 DNA sequence: TGTGCCAGCAGCTGGACTAGCGGGAGGATCTACGAGCAGTACTTC. The whole variable domain, remainder taken from reference TRBV5-4 and TRBJ2-7, is ETGVTQSPTHLIKTRGQQVTLRCSSQSGHNTVSWYQQALGQGPQFIFQYYREEENGRGNFPPRFSGLQFPNYSSELNVNALELDDSALYLCASSWTSGRIYEQYFGPGTRLTVT.